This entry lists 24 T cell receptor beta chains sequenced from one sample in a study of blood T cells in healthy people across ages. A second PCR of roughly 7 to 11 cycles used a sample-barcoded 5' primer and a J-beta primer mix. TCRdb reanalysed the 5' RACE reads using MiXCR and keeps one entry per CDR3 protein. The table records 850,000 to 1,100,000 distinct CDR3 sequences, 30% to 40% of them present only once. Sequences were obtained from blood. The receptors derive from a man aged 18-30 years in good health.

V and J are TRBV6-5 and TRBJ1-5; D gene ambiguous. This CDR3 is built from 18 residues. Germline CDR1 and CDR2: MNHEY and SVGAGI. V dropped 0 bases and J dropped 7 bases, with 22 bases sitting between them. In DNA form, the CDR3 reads TGTGCCAGCAGTTACTCGGGCAGCGGCGACCAACCGTTACAGCCCCAGCATTTT. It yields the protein CASSYSGSGDQPLQPQHF.

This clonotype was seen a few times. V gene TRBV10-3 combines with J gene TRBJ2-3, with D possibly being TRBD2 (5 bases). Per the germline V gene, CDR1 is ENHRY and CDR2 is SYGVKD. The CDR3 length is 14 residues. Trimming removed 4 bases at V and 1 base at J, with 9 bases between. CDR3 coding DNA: TGTGCCATCAGTGGAGGCGGGCGCACAGATACGCAGTATTTT. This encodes CAISGGGRTDTQYF.

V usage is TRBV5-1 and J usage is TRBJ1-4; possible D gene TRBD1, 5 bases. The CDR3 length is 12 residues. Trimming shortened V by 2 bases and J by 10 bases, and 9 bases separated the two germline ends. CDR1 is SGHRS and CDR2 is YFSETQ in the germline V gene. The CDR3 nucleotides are TGCGCCAGCAGCTTCGGGGGGGGAAAACTGTTTTTT. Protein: CASSFGGGKLFF.

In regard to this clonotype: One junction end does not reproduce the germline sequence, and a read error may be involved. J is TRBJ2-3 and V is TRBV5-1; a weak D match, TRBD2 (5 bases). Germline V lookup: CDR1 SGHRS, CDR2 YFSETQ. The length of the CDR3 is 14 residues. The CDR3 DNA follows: TGCGTCAGCAGCTTGGTCGGGGGCACAGATACGCAGTATTTT. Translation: CVSSLVGGTDTQYF.

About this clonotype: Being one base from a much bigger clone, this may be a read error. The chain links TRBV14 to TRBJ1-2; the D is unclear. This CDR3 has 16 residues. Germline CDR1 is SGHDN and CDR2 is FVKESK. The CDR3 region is CASSQEGKDVNYAYTF. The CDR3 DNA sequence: TGTGCCAGCAGCCAAGAAGGGAAGGATGTTAACTATGCCTACACCTTC. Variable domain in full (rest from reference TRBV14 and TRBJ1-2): EAGVTQFPSHSVIEKGQTVTLRCDPISGHDNLYWYRRVMGKEIKFLLHFVKESKQDESGMPNNRFLAERTGGTYSTLKVQPAELEDSGVYFCASSQEGKDVNYAYTFGSGTRLTVV.

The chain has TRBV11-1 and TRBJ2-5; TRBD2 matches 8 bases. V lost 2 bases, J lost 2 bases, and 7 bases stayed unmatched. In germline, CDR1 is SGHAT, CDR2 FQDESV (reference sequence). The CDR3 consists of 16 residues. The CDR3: CASSLSQRGPQETQYF. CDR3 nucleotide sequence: TGTGCCAGCAGCTTATCGCAGCGGGGGCCTCAAGAGACCCAGTACTTC.

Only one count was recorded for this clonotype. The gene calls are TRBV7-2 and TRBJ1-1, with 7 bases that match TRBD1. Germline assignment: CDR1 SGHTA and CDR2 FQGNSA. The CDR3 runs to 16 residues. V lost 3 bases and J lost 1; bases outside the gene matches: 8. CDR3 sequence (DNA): TGTGCCAGCAGCTTCAACCAGGGGGTGCGGAACACTGAAGCTTTCTTT. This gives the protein CASSFNQGVRNTEAFF.

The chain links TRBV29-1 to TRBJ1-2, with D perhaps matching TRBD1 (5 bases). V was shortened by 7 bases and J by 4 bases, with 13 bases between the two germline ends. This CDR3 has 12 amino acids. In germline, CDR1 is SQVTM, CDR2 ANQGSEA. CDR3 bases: TGCAGCGGAGGTTGGGGGGGCTATGGCTACACCTTC. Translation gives CSGGWGGYGYTF.

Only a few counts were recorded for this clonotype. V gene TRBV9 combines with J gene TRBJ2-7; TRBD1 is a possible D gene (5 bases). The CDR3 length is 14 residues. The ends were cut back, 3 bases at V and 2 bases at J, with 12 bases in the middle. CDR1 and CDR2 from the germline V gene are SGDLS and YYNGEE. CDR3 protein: CASSGLRVTYEQYF. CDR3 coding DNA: TGTGCCAGCAGCGGCCTCAGGGTTACCTACGAGCAGTACTTC.

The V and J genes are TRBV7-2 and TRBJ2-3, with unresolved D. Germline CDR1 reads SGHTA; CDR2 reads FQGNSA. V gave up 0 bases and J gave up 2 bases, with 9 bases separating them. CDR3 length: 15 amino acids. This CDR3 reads CASSLAGPPTDTQYF. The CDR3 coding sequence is TGTGCCAGCAGCTTAGCAGGACCCCCCACAGATACGCAGTATTTT.

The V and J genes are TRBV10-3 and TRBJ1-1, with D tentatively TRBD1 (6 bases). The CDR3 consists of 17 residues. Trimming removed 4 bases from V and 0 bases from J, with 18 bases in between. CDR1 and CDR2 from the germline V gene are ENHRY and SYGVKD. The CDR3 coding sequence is TGTGCCATCAGTGGACCGGGACACGACCCATTGAACACTGAAGCTTTCTTT. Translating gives CAISGPGHDPLNTEAFF.

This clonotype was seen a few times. CDR3 loop: CASSLYPDGEIEAFF. CDR3 coding DNA: TGTGCCAGCAGTTTATATCCGGACGGGGAAATTGAAGCTTTCTTT. The chain links TRBV12-3 or TRBV12-4 to TRBJ1-1, with D hard to call. The CDR3 runs 15 residues. Trimming shortened V by 2 bases and J by 7 bases, and 17 bases separated the two germline ends.

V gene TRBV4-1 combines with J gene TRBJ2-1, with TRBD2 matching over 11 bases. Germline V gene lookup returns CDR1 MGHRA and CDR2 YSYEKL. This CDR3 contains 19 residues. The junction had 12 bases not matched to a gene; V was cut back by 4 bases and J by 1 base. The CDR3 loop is CASSPFPTGTSGSYNEQFF. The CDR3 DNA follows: TGCGCCAGCAGCCCGTTCCCTACCGGGACTAGCGGTTCCTACAATGAGCAGTTCTTC.

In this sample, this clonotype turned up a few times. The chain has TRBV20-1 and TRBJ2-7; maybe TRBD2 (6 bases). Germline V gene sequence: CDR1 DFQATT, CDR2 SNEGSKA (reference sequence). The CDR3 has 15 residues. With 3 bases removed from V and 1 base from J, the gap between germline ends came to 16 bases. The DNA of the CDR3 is TGCAGTGCTAGTGCTGAGCGGGTAATTTCCTACGAGCAGTACTTC. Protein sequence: CSASAERVISYEQYF.

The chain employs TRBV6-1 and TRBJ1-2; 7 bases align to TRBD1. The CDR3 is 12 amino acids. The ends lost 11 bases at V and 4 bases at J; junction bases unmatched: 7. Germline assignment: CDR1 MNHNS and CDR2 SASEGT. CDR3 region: CAGTGALYGYTF. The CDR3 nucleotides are TGTGCCGGCACAGGGGCGCTCTATGGCTACACCTTC.

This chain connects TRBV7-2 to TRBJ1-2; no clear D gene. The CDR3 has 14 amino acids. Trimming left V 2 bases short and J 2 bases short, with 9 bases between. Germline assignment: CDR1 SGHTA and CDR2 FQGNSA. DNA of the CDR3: TGTGCCAGCAGCTTAACGACTCCGAACTATGGCTACACCTTC. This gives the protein CASSLTTPNYGYTF.

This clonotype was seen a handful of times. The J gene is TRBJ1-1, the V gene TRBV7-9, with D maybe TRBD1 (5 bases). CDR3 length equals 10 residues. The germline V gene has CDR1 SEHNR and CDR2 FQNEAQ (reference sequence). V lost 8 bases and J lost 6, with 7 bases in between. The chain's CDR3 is CASGTAEAFF. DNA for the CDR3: TGTGCCAGCGGGACGGCTGAAGCTTTCTTT.

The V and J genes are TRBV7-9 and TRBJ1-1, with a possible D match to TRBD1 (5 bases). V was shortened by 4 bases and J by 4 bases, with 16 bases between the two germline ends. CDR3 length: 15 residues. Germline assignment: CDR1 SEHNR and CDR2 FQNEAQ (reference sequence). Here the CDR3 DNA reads TGTGCCAGCAGCTCGGGAGACGGGGGGGTCACTGAAGCTTTCTTT. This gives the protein CASSSGDGGVTEAFF.

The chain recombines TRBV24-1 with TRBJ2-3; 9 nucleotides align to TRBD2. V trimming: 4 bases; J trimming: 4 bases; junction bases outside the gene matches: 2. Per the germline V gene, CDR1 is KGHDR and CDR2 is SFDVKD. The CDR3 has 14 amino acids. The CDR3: CATSEGGGADTQYF. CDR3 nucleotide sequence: TGTGCCACCAGTGAAGGCGGGGGGGCAGATACGCAGTATTTT.

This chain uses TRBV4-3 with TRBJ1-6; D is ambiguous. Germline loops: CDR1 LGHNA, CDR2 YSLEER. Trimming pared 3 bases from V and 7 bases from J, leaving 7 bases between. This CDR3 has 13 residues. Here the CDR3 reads CASSHLGNSPLHF. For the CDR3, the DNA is TGCGCCAGCAGCCATCTCGGAAATTCACCCCTCCACTTT.

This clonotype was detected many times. This CDR3 is CSARSRKETQYF. The CDR3 coding sequence is TGCAGTGCTAGAAGTAGGAAAGAGACCCAGTACTTC. The gene calls are TRBV20-1 and TRBJ2-5; D unclear. This CDR3 has 12 amino acids. The V gene lost 2 bases and the J gene lost 3 bases, with 7 bases spanning the gap. CDR1 is DFQATT and CDR2 is SNEGSKA in the germline V gene (reference sequence).

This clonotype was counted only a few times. DNA for the CDR3: TGTGCCAGCAGATCTACAGGGGCCAGCACAGATACGCAGTATTTT. As protein: CASRSTGASTDTQYF. This chain connects TRBV7-3 to TRBJ2-3; 7 nucleotides match TRBD1. V trimming: 6 bases; J trimming: 0 bases; junction bases outside the gene matches: 6. Germline V gene lookup returns CDR1 SGHTA and CDR2 FQGTGA. CDR3 length: 15 amino acids.

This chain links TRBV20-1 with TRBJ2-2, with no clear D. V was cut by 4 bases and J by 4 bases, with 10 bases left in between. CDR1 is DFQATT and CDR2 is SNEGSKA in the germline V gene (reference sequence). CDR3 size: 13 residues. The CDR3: CSAKNGVTGELFF. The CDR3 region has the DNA TGCAGTGCTAAAAATGGGGTCACCGGGGAGCTGTTTTTT.

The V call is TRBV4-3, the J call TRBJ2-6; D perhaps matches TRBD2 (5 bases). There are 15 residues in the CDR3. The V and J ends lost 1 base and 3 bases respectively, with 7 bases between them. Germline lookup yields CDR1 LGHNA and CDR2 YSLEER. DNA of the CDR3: TGCGCCAGCAGCCAAGCGACTAATGGGGCCAACGTCCTGACTTTC. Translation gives CASSQATNGANVLTF.